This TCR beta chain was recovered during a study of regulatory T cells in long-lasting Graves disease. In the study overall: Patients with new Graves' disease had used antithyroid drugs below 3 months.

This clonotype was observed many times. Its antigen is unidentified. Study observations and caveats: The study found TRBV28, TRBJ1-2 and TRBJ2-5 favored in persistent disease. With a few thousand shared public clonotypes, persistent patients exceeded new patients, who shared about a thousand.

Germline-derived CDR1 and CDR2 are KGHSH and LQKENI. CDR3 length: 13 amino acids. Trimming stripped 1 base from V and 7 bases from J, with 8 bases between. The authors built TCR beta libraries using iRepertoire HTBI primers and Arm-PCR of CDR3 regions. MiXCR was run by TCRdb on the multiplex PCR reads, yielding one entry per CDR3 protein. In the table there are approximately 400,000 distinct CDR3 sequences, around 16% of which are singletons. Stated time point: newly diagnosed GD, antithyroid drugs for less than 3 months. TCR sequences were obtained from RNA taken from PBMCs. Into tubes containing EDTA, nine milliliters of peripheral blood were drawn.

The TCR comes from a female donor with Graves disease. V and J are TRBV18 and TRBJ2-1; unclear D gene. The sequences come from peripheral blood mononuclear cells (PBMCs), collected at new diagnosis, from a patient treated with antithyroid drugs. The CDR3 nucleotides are TGTGCCAGCTCACCACGCACCGGGAATGAGCAGTTCTTC. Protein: CASSPRTGNEQFF.